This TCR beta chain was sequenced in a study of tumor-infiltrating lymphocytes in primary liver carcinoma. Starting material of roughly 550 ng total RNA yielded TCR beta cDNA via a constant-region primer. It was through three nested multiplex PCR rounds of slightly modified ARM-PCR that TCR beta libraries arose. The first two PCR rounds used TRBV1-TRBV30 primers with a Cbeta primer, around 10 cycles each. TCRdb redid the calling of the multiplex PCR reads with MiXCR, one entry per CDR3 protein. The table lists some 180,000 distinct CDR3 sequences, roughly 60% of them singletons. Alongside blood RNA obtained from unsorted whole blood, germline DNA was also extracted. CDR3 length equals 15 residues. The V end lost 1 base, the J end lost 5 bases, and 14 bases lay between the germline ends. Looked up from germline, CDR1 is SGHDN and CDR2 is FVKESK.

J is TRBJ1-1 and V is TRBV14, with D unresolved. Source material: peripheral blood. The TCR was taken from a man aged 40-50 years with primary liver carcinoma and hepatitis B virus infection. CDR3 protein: CASSQGVSPVTEAFF. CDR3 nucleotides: TGTGCCAGCAGCCAAGGGGTCTCCCCAGTGACTGAAGCTTTCTTT. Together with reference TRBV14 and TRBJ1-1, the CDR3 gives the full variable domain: EAGVTQFPSHSVIEKGQTVTLRCDPISGHDNLYWYRRVMGKEIKFLLHFVKESKQDESGMPNNRFLAERTGGTYSTLKVQPAELEDSGVYFCASSQGVSPVTEAFFGQGTRLTVV.